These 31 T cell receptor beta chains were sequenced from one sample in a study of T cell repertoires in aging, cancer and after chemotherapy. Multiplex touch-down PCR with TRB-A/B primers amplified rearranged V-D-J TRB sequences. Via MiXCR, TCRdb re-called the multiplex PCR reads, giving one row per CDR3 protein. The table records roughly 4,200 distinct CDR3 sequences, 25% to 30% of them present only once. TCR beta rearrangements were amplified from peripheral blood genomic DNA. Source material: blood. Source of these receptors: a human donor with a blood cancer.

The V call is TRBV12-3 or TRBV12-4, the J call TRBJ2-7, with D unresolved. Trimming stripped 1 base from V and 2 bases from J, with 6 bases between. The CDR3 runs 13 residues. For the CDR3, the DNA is TGTGCCAGCAGTTTAGGGTATACCTACGAGCAGTACTTC. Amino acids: CASSLGYTYEQYF.

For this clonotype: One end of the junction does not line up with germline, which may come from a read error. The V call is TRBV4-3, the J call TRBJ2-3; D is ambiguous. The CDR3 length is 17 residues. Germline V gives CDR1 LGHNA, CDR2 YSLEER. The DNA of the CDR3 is TGTGCCAGCAGCCAAGATAGAATGGGCGAGAGCACAGATACGCAGTATTTT. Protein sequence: CASSQDRMGESTDTQYF.

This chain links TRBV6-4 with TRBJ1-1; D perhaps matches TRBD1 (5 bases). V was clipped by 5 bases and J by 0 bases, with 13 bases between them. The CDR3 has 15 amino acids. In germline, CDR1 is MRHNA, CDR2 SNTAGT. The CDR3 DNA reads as TGTGCCAGCAGTCTAGCCGCGGGACTGAACACTGAAGCTTTCTTT. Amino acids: CASSLAAGLNTEAFF.

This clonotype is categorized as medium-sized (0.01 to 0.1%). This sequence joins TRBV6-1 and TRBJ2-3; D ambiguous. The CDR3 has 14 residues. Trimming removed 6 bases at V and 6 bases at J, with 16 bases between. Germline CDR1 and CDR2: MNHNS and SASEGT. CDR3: CASSDINRVDTQYF. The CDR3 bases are TGTGCCAGCAGCGACATTAACCGAGTGGATACGCAGTATTTT.

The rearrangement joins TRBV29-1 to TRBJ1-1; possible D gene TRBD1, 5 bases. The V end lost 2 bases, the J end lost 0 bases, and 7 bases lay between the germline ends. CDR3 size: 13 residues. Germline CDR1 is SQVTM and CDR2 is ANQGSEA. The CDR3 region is CSVEKQVNTEAFF. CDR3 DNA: TGCAGCGTTGAAAAACAGGTGAACACTGAAGCTTTCTTT.

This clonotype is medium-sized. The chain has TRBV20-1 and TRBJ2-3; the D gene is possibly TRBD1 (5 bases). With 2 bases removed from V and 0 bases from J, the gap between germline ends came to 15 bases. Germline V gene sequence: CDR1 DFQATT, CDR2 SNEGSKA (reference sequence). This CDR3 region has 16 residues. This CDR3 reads CSARPLQGGSTDTQYF. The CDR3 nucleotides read TGCAGTGCTAGACCTCTTCAGGGCGGTAGCACAGATACGCAGTATTTT.

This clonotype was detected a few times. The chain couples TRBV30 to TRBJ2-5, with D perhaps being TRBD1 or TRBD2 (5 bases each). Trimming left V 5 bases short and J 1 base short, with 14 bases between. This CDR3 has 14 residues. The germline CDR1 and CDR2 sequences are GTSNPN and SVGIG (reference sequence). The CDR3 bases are TGTGCCTGGGGACCGGGACGGACCCAAGAGACCCAGTACTTC. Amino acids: CAWGPGRTQETQYF.

CDR3 coding DNA: TGCAGTGCGGCCGGGGGCCCACCGAACACTGAAGCTTTCTTT. This translates into CSAAGGPPNTEAFF. This chain links TRBV20-1 with TRBJ1-1, with a possible D match to TRBD1 (6 bases). V was trimmed by 6 bases and J by 1 base, leaving 15 bases between them. Germline lookup yields CDR1 DFQATT and CDR2 SNEGSKA (reference sequence). This CDR3 has 14 residues.

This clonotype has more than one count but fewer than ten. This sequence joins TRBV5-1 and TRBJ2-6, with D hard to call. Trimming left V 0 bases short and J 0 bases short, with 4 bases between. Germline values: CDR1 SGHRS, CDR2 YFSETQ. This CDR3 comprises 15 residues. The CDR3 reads CASSLANSGANVLTF. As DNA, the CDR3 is TGCGCCAGCAGCTTGGCAAACTCTGGGGCCAACGTCCTGACTTTC.

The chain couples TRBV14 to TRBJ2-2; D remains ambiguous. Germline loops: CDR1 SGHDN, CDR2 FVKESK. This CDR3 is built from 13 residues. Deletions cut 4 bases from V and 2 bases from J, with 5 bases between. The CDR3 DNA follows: TGTGCCAGCAGCCCCTACAACACCGGGGAGCTGTTTTTT. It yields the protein CASSPYNTGELFF.

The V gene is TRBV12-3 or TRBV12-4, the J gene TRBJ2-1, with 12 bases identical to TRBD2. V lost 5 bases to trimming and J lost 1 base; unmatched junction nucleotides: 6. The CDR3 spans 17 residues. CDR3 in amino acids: CASSPRLAGVSYNEQFF. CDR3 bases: TGTGCCAGCAGTCCACGACTAGCGGGAGTTTCCTACAATGAGCAGTTCTTC.

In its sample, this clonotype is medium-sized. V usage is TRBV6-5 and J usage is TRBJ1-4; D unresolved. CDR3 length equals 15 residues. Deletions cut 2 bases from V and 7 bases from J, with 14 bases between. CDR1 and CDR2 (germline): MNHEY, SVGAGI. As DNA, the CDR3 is TGTGCCAGCAGTTACCTTTATGGACGAGGTGAAAAACTGTTTTTT. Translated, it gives CASSYLYGRGEKLFF.

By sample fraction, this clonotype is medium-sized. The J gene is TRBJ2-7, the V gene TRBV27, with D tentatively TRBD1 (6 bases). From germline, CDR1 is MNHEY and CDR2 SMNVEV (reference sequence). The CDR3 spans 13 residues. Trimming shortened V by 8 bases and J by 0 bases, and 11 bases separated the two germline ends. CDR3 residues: CASRDISSYEQYF. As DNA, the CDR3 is TGTGCCAGCCGGGACATAAGCTCCTACGAGCAGTACTTC.

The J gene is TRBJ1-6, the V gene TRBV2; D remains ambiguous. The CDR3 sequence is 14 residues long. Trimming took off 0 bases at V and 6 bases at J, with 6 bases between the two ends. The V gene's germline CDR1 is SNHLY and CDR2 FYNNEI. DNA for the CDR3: TGTGCCAGCAGTGAAGCCGCACCTAATTCACCCCTCCACTTT. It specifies CASSEAAPNSPLHF.

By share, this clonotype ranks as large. CDR3 amino acids: CAISAGNEQFF. CDR3 nucleotides: TGTGCCATCAGTGCCGGTAATGAGCAGTTCTTC. This sequence joins TRBV10-3 and TRBJ2-1; no clear D gene. Germline-derived CDR1 and CDR2 are ENHRY and SYGVKD. Trimming pared 4 bases from V and 7 bases from J, leaving 5 bases between. The CDR3 consists of 11 residues.

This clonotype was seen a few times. CDR3: CASREAGAGLYEQYF. Here the CDR3 DNA reads TGTGCCAGCAGGGAAGCGGGAGCTGGGCTCTACGAGCAGTACTTC. The chain links TRBV27 to TRBJ2-7; TRBD2 aligns across 8 bases. In germline, CDR1 is MNHEY, CDR2 SMNVEV (reference sequence). The CDR3 contains 15 residues. The V gene end was trimmed by 6 bases and the J gene end by 3 bases; junction bases not matched to a gene: 10.

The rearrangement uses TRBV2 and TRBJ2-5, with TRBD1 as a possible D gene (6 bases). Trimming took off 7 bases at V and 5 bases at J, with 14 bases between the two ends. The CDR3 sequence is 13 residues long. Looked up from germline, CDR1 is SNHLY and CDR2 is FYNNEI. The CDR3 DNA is TGTGCCAGCATTACAGGGTTAGCGGAGACCCAGTACTTC. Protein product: CASITGLAETQYF.

CDR3 amino acids: CSARPTSRPSYEQYF. CDR3 sequence (DNA): TGCAGTGCTAGACCCACTTCCCGCCCATCCTACGAGCAGTACTTC. The genes are TRBV20-1 and TRBJ2-7; D is ambiguous. V lost 2 bases to trimming and J lost 1 base, with 15 bases between them. Germline loops: CDR1 DFQATT, CDR2 SNEGSKA (reference sequence). CDR3 length: 15 residues.

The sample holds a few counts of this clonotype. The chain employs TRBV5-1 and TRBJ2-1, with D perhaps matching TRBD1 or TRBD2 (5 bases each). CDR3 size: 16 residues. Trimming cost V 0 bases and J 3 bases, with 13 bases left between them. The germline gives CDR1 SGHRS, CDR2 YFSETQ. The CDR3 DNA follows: TGCGCCAGCAGCTTGGAAGCTAGTGGGGGCTACAATGAGCAGTTCTTC. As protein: CASSLEASGGYNEQFF.

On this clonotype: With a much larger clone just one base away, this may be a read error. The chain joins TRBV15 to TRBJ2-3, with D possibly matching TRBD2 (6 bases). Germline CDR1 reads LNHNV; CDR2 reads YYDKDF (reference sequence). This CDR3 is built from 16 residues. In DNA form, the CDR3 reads TGTGCCACCAGCAAGGAGGGCCGGGGTGGTGAAGATATGCAGTATTTT. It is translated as CATSKEGRGGEDMQYF.

CDR3 sequence reads: CASSWEGGQPQHF. CDR3 coding DNA: TGTGCCAGCAGTTGGGAGGGAGGTCAGCCCCAGCATTTT. The rearrangement links TRBV12-3 or TRBV12-4 to TRBJ1-5; D is unclear. V was shortened by 4 bases and J by 6 bases, with 10 bases between the two germline ends. This CDR3 spans 13 amino acids.

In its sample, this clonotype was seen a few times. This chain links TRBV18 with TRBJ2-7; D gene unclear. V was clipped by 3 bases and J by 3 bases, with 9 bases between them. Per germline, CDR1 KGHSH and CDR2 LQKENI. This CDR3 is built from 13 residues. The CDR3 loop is CASSPGIIYEQYF. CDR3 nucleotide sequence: TGTGCCAGCTCACCGGGAATAATCTACGAGCAGTACTTC.

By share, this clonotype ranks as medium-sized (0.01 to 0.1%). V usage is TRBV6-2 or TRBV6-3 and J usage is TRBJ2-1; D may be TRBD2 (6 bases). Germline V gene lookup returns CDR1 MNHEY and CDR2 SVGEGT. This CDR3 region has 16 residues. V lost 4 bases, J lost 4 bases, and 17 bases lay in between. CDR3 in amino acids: CASSSPGRHRYNEQFF. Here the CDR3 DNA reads TGTGCCAGCAGTTCCCCAGGGAGGCATAGGTACAATGAGCAGTTCTTC.

The CDR3 DNA is TGCGCCAGCAGCTTGGAAGGGGCGCGGGAGACCCAGTACTTC. It translates to CASSLEGARETQYF. This sequence joins TRBV5-1 and TRBJ2-5, with D tentatively TRBD1 (5 bases). Trimming stripped 0 bases from V and 5 bases from J, with 11 bases between. Germline V gives CDR1 SGHRS, CDR2 YFSETQ. This CDR3 is 14 amino acids long.

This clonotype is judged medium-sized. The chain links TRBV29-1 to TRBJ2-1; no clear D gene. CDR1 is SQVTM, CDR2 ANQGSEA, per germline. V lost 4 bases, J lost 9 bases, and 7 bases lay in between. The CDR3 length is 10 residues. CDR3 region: CSVAIVEQFF. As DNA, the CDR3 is TGCAGCGTTGCGATCGTTGAGCAGTTCTTC.

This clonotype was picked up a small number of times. Here the CDR3 DNA reads TGTGCCAGCAGTAACGTAGCGGGAGATTTGGACGAGCAGTACTTC. It translates to CASSNVAGDLDEQYF. V and J are TRBV6-6 and TRBJ2-7; 9 nucleotides agree with TRBD2. The CDR3 totals 15 residues. Germline V gene lookup returns CDR1 MNHNY and CDR2 SVGAGI (reference sequence). After removal of 5 bases from V and 5 bases from J, the junction contained 10 bases not matched to a gene.

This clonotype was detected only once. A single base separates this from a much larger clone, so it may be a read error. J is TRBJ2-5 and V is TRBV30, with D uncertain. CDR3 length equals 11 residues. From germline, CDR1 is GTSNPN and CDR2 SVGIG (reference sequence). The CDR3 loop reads CARSVSETQYF. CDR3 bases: TGTGCCCGGAGTGTATCCGAGACCCAGTACTTC.

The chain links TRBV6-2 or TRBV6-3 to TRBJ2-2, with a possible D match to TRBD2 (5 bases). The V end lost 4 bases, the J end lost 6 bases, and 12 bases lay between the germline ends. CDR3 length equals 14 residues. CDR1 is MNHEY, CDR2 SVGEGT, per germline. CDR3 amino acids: CASSLGGRAGELFF. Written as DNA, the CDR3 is TGTGCCAGCAGTTTAGGAGGTAGAGCCGGGGAGCTGTTTTTT.

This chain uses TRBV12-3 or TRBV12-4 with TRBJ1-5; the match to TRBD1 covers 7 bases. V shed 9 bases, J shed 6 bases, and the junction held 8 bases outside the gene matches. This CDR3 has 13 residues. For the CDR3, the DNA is TGTGCCAGTGGGAAGGGGGCAGGTCAGCCCCAGCATTTT. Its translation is CASGKGAGQPQHF.

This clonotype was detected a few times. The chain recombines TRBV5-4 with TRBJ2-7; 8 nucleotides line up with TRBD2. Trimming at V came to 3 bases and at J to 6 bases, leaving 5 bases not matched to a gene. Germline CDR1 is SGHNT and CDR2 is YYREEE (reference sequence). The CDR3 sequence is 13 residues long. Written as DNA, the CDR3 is TGTGCCAGCAGCTCGAGGACTAGCAGCGAGCAGTACTTC. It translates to CASSSRTSSEQYF.

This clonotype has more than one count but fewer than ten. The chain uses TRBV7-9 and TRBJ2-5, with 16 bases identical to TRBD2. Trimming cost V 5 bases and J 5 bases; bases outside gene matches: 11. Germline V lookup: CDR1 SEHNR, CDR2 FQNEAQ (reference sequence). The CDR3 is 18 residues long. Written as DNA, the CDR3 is TGTGCCAGCAGCCCGGGGACTAGCGGGAGGGCTGCGGGGGAGACCCAGTACTTC. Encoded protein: CASSPGTSGRAAGETQYF.